These 17 T cell receptor beta chains were all obtained from the same sample, sequenced in a study of blood T cell repertoires in COVID-19. Repertoires were generated with immunoSEQ multiplex PCR, while TCRdb's copy carries only in-frame clones and drops some. The sample shows 63,000 or so clones, 82% of them seen only once. Sequences were obtained from peripheral blood. These receptors all stem from a man older than 75 with active COVID-19.

The table lists this clone with a few counts. The DNA for the CDR3 is TGTGCCATCAGTTTGACAGGGGGAGGAACCGGGGAGCTGTTTTTT. It specifies CAISLTGGGTGELFF. This chain joins TRBV10-3 and TRBJ2-2; 9 bases fit TRBD1. Germline loops: CDR1 ENHRY, CDR2 SYGVKD. J lost 5 bases, V lost 5 bases, and 6 bases had no gene match. The CDR3 is made up of 15 amino acids.

This rearrangement joins TRBV4-1 to TRBJ2-5; tentatively, D is TRBD1 (5 bases). Trimming pared 0 bases from V and 4 bases from J, leaving 12 bases between. The CDR3 has 15 amino acids. Germline V gives CDR1 MGHRA, CDR2 YSYEKL. The CDR3 loop is CASSQDGRVRETQYF. For the CDR3, the DNA is TGCGCCAGCAGCCAAGATGGCAGGGTCAGAGAGACCCAGTACTTC.

This chain links TRBV27 with TRBJ1-1; a possible D gene is TRBD1 (6 bases). Germline lookup yields CDR1 MNHEY and CDR2 SMNVEV (reference sequence). The CDR3 has 14 residues. Trimming pared 3 bases from V and 2 bases from J, leaving 10 bases between. In nucleotides, the CDR3 is TGTGCCAGCAGTTTCCGGGACATAAACACTGAAGCTTTCTTT. Its translation is CASSFRDINTEAFF.

The J gene is TRBJ2-5, the V gene TRBV7-9; tentative D call: TRBD2 (6 bases). V was pared by 5 bases and J by 5 bases, with 21 bases between. Germline V lookup: CDR1 SEHNR, CDR2 FQNEAQ (reference sequence). This CDR3 spans 16 amino acids. The CDR3 loop is CASSGFLGRSGETQYF. CDR3 nucleotide sequence: TGTGCCAGCAGCGGTTTTTTGGGGAGGTCGGGGGAGACCCAGTACTTC.

Here the CDR3 reads CASTAAGVPDTQYF. The CDR3 DNA is TGTGCCAGCACCGCAGCGGGAGTGCCAGATACGCAGTATTTT. The chain recombines TRBV7-9 with TRBJ2-3; 8 bases map to TRBD2. The junction had 7 bases not matched to a gene; V was cut back by 7 bases and J by 4 bases. In germline, CDR1 is SEHNR, CDR2 FQNEAQ (reference sequence). The CDR3 has 14 amino acids.

V gene TRBV6-1 combines with J gene TRBJ2-2; possible D gene TRBD1, 6 bases. The CDR3 is 14 residues long. The V gene's germline CDR1 is MNHNS and CDR2 SASEGT. Trimming removed 1 base from V and 7 bases from J, with 10 bases in between. The CDR3 protein is CASSEGRGNGELFF. The CDR3 region has the DNA TGTGCCAGCAGTGAAGGCAGGGGCAACGGGGAGCTGTTTTTT.

The genes are TRBV4-3 and TRBJ2-1, with D possibly TRBD1 on 5 matching bases. The CDR3 contains 15 residues. The V end lost 0 bases, the J end lost 12 bases, and 18 bases lay between the germline ends. The germline gives CDR1 LGHNA, CDR2 YSLEER. The CDR3 coding sequence is TGCGCCAGCAGCCAAGATTTAACAGGACCTAAGGGGCAGTTCTTC. Residues: CASSQDLTGPKGQFF.

The genes are TRBV3-1 (or the pseudogene TRBV3-2) and TRBJ2-5; 7 bases align to TRBD1. Germline V CDR1 and CDR2: LGHDT, YNNKEL (reference sequence). The CDR3 runs to 15 residues. J gave up 13 bases and V 1 base, and 15 bases lay outside the gene matches. CDR3: CASSQAITGTAVGYF. Written as DNA, the CDR3 is TGTGCCAGCAGCCAAGCCATAACCGGGACAGCGGTCGGGTACTTC.

This clone was seen a handful of times. This chain uses TRBV10-3 with TRBJ1-5, with TRBD1 matching over 8 bases. J was trimmed by 7 bases and V by 6 bases; bases with no gene match: 5. The germline CDR1 and CDR2 sequences are ENHRY and SYGVKD. This CDR3 is 13 amino acids long. The CDR3 loop reads CAISGQGGQPQHF. In DNA form, the CDR3 reads TGTGCCATCAGCGGACAGGGCGGACAGCCCCAGCATTTT.

This clone showed up just a few times. V is TRBV4-1 and J is TRBJ1-1, with a tentative D call TRBD1 (6 bases). The germline V gene encodes CDR1 MGHRA and CDR2 YSYEKL. This CDR3 has 14 residues. V lost 2 bases and J 4 bases, leaving 11 bases between the germline ends. The CDR3: CASSQFLGGTEAFF. As DNA, the CDR3 is TGCGCCAGCAGCCAATTTTTAGGGGGCACTGAAGCTTTCTTT.

The rearrangement uses TRBV7-2 and TRBJ2-5, with a possible D match to TRBD1 (6 bases). The CDR3 is made up of 15 amino acids. Trimming stripped 1 base from V and 4 bases from J, with 13 bases between. Germline V lookup: CDR1 SGHTA, CDR2 FQGNSA. The CDR3 region has the DNA TGTGCCAGCAGCTTAGATCTTGCACAGGGAGAGACCCAGTACTTC. It specifies CASSLDLAQGETQYF.

This chain connects TRBV4-3 to TRBJ2-7, with 9 bases aligning to TRBD1. Germline V gene lookup returns CDR1 LGHNA and CDR2 YSLEER. Unmatched junction bases numbered 2, after V lost 1 base and J lost 1 base. The CDR3 contains 15 residues. The CDR3 nucleotides are TGCGCCAGCAGCCAAGTCGGACAGGGGTCCTACGAGCAGTACTTC. Its translation: CASSQVGQGSYEQYF.

The chain joins TRBV12-3 or TRBV12-4 to TRBJ1-2, with 8 bases that match TRBD1. The V segment lost 7 bases and the J segment 8 bases; nucleotides outside the gene matches: 9. This CDR3 spans 13 amino acids. This CDR3 is CASTEDRGGGYTF. The CDR3, as DNA: TGTGCCAGCACCGAAGACAGGGGAGGGGGCTACACCTTC.

CDR3 nucleotide sequence: TGTGCCATCAGTGAGTCAATGAACCGGGGAGATACGCAGTATTTT. Protein: CAISESMNRGDTQYF. This rearrangement joins TRBV10-3 to TRBJ2-3, with D possibly TRBD2 on 5 matching bases. Germline V lookup: CDR1 ENHRY, CDR2 SYGVKD. Trimming removed 0 bases from V and 5 bases from J, with 12 bases in between. CDR3 size: 15 residues.

CDR3 region: CASSVRHGQETQYF. CDR3 DNA: TGTGCCAGCAGCGTCCGACACGGACAAGAGACCCAGTACTTC. The rearrangement uses TRBV9 and TRBJ2-5; D not resolved. This CDR3 contains 14 residues. The V gene lost 2 bases and the J gene lost 2 bases, with 10 bases spanning the gap. The germline V gene has CDR1 SGDLS and CDR2 YYNGEE.

The chain uses TRBV5-4 and TRBJ2-7; 10 bases align to TRBD1. The V segment lost 4 bases and the J segment 3 bases; nucleotides outside the gene matches: 10. This CDR3 comprises 16 residues. Looked up from germline, CDR1 is SGHNT and CDR2 is YYREEE (reference sequence). CDR3 sequence (DNA): TGTGCCAGCAGCGCAAACTCGGGACAGGGGTACTACGAGCAGTACTTC. This codes for CASSANSGQGYYEQYF.

The rearrangement uses TRBV6-2 or TRBV6-3 and TRBJ2-1; 8 bases fit TRBD2. J was trimmed by 15 bases and V by 3 bases; bases with no gene match: 10. The germline V gene has CDR1 MNHEY and CDR2 SVGEGT. The CDR3 has 13 amino acids. CDR3 sequence reads: CASSYILGGALFF. For the CDR3, the DNA is TGTGCCAGCAGTTATATTCTCGGGGGGGCTTTGTTCTTC.